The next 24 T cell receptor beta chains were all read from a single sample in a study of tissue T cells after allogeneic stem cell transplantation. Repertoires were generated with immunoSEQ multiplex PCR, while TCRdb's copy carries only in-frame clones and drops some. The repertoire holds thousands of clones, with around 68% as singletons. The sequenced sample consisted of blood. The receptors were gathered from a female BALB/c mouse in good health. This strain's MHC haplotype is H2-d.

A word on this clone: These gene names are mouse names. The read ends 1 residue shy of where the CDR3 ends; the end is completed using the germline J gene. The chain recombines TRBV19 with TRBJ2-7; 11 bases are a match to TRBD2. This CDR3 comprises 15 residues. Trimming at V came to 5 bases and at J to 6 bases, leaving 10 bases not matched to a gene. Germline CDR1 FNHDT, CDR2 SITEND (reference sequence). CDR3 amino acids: CASSPVGGLGAEQYF. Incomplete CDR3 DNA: TGTGCCAGCAGCCCAGTGGGGGGACTGGGGGCTGAACAGTAC.

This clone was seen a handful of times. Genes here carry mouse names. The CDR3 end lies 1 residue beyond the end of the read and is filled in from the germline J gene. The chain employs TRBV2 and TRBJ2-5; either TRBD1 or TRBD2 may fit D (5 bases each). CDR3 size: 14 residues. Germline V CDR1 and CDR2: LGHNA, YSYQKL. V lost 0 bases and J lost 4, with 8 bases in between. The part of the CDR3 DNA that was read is TGTGCCAGCAGCCAAGATACGGGGGAAGACACCCAGTAC. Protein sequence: CASSQDTGEDTQY. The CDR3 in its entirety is CASSQDTGEDTQYF.

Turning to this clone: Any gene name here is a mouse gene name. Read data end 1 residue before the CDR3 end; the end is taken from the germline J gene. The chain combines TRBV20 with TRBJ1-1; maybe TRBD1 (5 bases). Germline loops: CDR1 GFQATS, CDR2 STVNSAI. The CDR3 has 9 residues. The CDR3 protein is CDGGTEVFF. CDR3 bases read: TGTGACGGGGGGACAGAAGTCTTC.

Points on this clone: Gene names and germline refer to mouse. The covered CDR3 bases are TGTGCCAGCAGCCAAGATCGCAAAACTAGTGCAGAAACGCTGTAT. Its translation: CASSQDRKTSAETLY. The whole CDR3 reads CASSQDRKTSAETLYF. The gene calls are TRBV5 and TRBJ2-3; no clear D gene. The CDR3 is cut off 1 residue early in the read; its end comes from the germline J gene. This CDR3 comprises 16 residues. Germline values: CDR1 LGHNA, CDR2 YNLKQL (reference sequence). The V and J ends lost 0 bases and 0 bases respectively, with 10 bases between them.

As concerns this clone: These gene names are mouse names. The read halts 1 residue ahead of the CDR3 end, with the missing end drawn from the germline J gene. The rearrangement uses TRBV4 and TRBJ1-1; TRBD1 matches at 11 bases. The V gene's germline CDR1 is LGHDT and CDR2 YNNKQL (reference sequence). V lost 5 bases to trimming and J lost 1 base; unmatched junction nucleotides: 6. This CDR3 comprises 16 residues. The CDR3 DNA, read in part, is TGTGCCAGCAGCCTCGGGACAGGGGGAATAAACACAGAAGTCTTC. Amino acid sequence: CASSLGTGGINTEVF. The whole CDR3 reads CASSLGTGGINTEVFF.

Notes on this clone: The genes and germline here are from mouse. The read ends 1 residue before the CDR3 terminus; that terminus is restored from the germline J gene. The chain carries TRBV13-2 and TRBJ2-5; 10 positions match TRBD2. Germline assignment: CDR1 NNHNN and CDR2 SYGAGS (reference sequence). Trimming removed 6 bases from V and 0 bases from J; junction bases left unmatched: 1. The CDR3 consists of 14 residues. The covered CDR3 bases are TGTGCCAGCGCGACTGGGGGGAACCAAGACACCCAGTAC. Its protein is CASATGGNQDTQY. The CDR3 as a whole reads CASATGGNQDTQYF.

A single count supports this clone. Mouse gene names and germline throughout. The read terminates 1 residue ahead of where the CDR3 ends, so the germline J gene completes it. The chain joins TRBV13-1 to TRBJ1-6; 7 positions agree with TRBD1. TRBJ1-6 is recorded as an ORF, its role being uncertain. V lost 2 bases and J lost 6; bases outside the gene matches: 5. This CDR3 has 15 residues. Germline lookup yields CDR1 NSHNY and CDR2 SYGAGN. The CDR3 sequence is CASSEMQGVNSPLYF. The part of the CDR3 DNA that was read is TGTGCCAGCAGTGAGATGCAGGGGGTTAATTCGCCCCTCTAC.

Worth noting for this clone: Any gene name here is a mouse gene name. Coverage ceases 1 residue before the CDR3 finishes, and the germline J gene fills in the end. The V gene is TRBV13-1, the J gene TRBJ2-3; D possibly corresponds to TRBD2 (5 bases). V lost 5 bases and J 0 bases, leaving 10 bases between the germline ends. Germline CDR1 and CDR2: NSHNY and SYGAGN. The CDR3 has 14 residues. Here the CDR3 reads CASRKVGSAETLYF. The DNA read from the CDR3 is TGTGCCAGCAGAAAGGTGGGGAGTGCAGAAACGCTGTAT.

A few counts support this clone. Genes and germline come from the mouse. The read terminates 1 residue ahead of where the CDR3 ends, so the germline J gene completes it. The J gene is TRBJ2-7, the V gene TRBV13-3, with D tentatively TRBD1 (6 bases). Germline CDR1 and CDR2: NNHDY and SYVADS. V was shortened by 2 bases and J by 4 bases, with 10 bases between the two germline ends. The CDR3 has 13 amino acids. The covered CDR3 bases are TGTGCCAGCAGTGAAACCGGGACATATGAACAGTAC. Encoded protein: CASSETGTYEQY. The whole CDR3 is CASSETGTYEQYF.

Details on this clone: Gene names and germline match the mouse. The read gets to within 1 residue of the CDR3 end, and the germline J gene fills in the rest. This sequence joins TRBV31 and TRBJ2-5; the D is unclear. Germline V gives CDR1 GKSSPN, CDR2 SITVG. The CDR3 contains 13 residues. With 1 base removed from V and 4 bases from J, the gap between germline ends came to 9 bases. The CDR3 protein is CAWSPRAEDTQYF. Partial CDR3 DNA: TGTGCCTGGAGTCCACGGGCAGAAGACACCCAGTAC.

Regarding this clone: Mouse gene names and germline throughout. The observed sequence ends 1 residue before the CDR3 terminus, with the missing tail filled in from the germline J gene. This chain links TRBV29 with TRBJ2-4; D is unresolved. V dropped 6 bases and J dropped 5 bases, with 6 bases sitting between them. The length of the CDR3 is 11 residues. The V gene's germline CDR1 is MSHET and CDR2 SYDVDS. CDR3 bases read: TGTGCTAGCAGCCGCAGAAACACCTTGTAC. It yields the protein CASSRRNTLY. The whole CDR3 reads CASSRRNTLYF.

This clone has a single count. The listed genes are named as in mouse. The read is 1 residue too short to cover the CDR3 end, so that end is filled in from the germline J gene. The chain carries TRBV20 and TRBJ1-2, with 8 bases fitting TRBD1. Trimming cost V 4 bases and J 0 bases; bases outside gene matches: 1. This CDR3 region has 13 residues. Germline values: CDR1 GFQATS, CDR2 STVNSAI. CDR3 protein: CGAKTGANSDYTF. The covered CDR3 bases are TGTGGTGCTAAGACAGGGGCAAACTCCGACTACACC.

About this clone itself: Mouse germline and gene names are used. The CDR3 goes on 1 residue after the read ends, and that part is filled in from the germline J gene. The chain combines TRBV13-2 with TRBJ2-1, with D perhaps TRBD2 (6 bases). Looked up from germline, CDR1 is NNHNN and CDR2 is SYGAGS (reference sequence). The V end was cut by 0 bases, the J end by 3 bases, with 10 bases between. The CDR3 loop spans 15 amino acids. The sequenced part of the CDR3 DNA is TGTGCCAGCGGTGATGCGTGGGGGACCTATGCTGAGCAGTTC. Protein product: CASGDAWGTYAEQF. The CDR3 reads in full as CASGDAWGTYAEQFF.

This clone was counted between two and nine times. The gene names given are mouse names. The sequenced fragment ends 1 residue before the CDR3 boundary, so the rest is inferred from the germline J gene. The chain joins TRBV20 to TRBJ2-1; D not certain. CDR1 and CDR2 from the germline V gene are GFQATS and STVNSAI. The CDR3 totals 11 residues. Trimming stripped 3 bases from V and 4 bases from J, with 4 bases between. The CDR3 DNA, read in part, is TGTGGTGCTAGACGGTATGCTGAGCAGTTC. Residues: CGARRYAEQF. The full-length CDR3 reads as CGARRYAEQFF.

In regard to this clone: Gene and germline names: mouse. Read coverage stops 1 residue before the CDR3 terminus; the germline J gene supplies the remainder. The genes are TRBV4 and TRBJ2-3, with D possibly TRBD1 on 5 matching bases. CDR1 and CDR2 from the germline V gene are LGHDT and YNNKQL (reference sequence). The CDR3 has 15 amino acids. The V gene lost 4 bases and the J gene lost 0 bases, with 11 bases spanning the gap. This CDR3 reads CASSSDSTSAETLYF. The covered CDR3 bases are TGTGCCAGCAGCTCCGACAGTACTAGTGCAGAAACGCTGTAT.

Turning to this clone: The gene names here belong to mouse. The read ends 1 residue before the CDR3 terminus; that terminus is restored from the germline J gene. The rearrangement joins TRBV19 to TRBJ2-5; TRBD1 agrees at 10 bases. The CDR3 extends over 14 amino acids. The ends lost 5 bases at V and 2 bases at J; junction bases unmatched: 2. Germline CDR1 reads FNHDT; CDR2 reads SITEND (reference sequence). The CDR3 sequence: CASSRDRGQDTQYF. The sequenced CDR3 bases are TGTGCCAGCAGCCGGGACAGGGGCCAAGACACCCAGTAC.

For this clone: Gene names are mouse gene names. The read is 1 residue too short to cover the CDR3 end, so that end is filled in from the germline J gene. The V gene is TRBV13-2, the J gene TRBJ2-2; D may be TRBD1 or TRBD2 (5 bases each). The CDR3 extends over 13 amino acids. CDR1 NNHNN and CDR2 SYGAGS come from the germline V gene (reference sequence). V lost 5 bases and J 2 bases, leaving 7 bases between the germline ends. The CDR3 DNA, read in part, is TGTGCCAGCGGGGGGACCAACACCGGGCAGCTCTAC. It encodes CASGGTNTGQLY. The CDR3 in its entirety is CASGGTNTGQLYF.

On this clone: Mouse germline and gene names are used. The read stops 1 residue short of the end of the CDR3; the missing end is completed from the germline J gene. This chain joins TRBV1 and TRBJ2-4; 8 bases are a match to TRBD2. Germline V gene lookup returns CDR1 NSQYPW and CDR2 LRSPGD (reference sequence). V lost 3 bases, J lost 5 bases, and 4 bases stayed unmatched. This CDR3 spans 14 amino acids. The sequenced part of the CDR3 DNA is TGCACCTGCAGTGCGGGGGGGCGCGGAAACACCTTGTAC. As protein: CTCSAGGRGNTLY. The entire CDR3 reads CTCSAGGRGNTLYF.

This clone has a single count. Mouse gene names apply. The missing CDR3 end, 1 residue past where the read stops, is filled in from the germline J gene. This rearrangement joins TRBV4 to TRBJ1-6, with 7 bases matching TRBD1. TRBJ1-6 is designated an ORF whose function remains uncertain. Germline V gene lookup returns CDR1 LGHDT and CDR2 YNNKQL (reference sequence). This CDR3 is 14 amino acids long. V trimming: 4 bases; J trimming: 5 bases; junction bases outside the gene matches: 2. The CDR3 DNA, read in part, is TGTGCCAGCAGCTGGACAGGAAATAATTCGCCCCTCTAC. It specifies CASSWTGNNSPLY. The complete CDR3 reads CASSWTGNNSPLYF.

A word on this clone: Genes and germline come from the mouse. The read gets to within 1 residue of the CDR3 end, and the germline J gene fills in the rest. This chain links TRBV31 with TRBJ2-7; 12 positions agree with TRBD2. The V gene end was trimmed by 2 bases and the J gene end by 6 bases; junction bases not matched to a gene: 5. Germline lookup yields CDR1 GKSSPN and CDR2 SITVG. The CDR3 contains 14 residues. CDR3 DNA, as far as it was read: TGTGCCTGGAGTGGGGGACTGGGGGGACGTGAACAGTAC. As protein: CAWSGGLGGREQY. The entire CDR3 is CAWSGGLGGREQYF.

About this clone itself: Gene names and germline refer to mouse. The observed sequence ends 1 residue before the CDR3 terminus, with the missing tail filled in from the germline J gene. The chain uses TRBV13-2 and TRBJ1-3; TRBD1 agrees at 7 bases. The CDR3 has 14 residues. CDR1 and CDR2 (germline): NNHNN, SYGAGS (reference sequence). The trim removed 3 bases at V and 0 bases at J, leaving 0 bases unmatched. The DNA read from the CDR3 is TGTGCCAGCGGTGGGGACAGTTCTGGAAATACGCTCTAT. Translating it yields CASGGDSSGNTLY. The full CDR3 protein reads CASGGDSSGNTLYF.

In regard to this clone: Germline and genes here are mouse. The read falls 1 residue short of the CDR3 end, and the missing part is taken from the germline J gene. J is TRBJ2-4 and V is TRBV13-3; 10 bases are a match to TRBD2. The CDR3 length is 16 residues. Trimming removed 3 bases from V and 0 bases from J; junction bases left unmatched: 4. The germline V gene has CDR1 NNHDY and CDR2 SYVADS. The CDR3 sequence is CASSVRLGGSQNTLYF. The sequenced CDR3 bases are TGTGCCAGCAGTGTGCGACTGGGGGGTAGTCAAAACACCTTGTAC.

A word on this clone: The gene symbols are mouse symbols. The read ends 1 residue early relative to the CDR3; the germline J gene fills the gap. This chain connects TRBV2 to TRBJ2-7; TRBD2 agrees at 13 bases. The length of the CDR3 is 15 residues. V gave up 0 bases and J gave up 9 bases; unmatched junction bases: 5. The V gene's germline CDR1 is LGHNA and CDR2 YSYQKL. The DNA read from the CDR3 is TGTGCCAGCAGCCAAGACCCGGACTGGGGGGGCGCACAGTAC. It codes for CASSQDPDWGGAQY. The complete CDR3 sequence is CASSQDPDWGGAQYF.

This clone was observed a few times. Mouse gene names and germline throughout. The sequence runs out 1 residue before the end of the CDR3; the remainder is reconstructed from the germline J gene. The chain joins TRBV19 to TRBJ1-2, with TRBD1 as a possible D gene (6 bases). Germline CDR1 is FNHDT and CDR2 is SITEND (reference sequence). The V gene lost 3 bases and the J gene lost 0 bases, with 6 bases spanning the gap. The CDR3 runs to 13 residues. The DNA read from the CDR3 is TGTGCCAGCAGTAGGACAGCAAACTCCGACTACACC. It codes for CASSRTANSDYT. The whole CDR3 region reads CASSRTANSDYTF.